Here is one T cell receptor (beta chain) with its context. Its antigen is undetermined. The data stem from a study of OX40 agonist ivuxolimab in advanced cancers. Overall study: Among those enrolled, mean age was about 60 years (range roughly 20 to 79) and about 82% were male. Treatment received earlier with anti-PD-1, anti-PD-L1 or anti-CTLA-4 agents was allowed, and approximately 40% had some.

Produced via immunoSEQ multiplex PCR; TCRdb's table is partial and in-frame only. This sample has around 80,000 clones, with approximately 87% found just once. Autoimmune disease history or systemic immunosuppression excluded patients. Whole-study results and caveats: Expanded clones tended on average to be more numerous among CD8+ T cells than CD4+.

The material sequenced was CD4+ or CD8+ T cells sorted from blood, taken in a trial of the OX40 agonist ivuxolimab. The sequence was obtained from an adult with an advanced solid tumor such as melanoma, head and neck, liver or kidney cancer.

The CDR3 here is CASSFRTENTGELFF. CDR3 DNA sequence: TGCGCCAGCAGCTTTAGGACAGAAAACACCGGGGAGCTGTTTTTT. The chain is built from TRBV5-1 and TRBJ2-2; D possibly corresponds to TRBD1 (6 bases). CDR1 and CDR2 (germline): SGHRS, YFSETQ. Between the trimmed V and J ends, which lost 2 bases and 2 bases, there was a span of 10 bases. The CDR3 totals 15 residues.